This T cell receptor beta chain was captured by sequencing in a study of blood T cell repertoires in COVID-19. Study as a whole: Acute-phase and convalescent COVID-19 samples originated in the United States, Italy and Spain. PBMCs, B-cell-depleted T cells, or T cells provided the cDNA or gDNA that made up the material.

Germline V gives CDR1 MNHEY, CDR2 SVGAGI. The CDR3 runs to 16 residues. The germline V and J ends were trimmed by 0 bases and 3 bases, with 15 bases remaining between them. Participants' reported clinical history set cohort assignment. Some clones are missing from TCRdb's copy, which holds only in-frame ones; the method was immunoSEQ multiplex PCR. Of 300,000 to 400,000 clones listed, around 86% are singletons. This clone has only one observation. The chain employs TRBV6-5 and TRBJ2-7; possibly TRBD1 for D (5 bases). Sequenced sample: PBMCs or T cells enriched from blood (not recorded which). This receptor was taken from a woman aged 35 to 49 with acute COVID-19. The CDR3 protein is CASSYSKGPPYYEQYF. CDR3 sequence (DNA): TGTGCCAGCAGTTACTCGAAGGGGCCGCCCTACTACGAGCAGTACTTC.